This T cell receptor beta chain was documented in a study of blood T cells in healthy people across ages. Study-level points and caveats: Donor CMV infection status was unknown, possibly confounding age-related changes in expanded clonotypes.

Each sample used at least 7 million PBMCs. CDR3 length: 15 amino acids. Germline CDR1 SGDLS, CDR2 YYNGEE. J gave up 2 bases and V 0 bases, and 2 bases lay outside the gene matches. A second roughly 7 to 11 cycle PCR used barcoded and J-beta primers. TCRdb called the 5' RACE reads again in MiXCR, with one record for every CDR3 protein. The data show about 780,000 distinct CDR3 sequences, 25% to 30% seen once. Of note for this clonotype: Its antigen is not identified.

Separately, the same data were catalogued under a study of T cells of mothers and their children. In that study: There were over 8.5 million TCR beta CDR3 reads from each mother and 2.5 million to 3.5 million from each child.

The chain carries TRBV9 and TRBJ2-7, with 10 positions matching TRBD1. The sample was blood. This clonotype originated in a boy between 10 and 17 years old in good health. The CDR3 DNA follows: TGTGCCAGCAGCGTAGATGGGACAGGGGCCTACGAGCAGTACTTC. Its protein product is CASSVDGTGAYEQYF.